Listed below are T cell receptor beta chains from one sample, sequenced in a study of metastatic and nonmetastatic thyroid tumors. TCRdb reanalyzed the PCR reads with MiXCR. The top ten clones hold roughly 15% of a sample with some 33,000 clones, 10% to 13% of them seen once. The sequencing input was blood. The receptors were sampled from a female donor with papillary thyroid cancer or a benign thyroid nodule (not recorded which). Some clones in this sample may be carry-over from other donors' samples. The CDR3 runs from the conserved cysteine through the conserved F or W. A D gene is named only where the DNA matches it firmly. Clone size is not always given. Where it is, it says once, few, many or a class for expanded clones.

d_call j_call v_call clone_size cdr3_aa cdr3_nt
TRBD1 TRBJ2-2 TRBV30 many CAWSTTGGMAGELFF TGTGCCTGGAGTACCACAGGGGGAATGGCCGGGGAGCTGTTTTTT
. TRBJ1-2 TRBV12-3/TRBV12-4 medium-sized CASSHGGGYTF TGTGCCAGCAGCCACGGAGGAGGCTACACCTTC
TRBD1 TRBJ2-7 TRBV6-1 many CASSEERTGPPSYEQYF TGTGCCAGCAGTGAAGAGAGGACAGGGCCTCCCTCCTACGAGCAGTACTTC
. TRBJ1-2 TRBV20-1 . CSARGSGSYGYTF TGCAGTGCTAGAGGATCCGGGTCATATGGCTACACCTTC
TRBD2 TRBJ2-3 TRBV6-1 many CASSLELAGSDTQYF TGTGCCAGCAGTCTCGAACTAGCGGGATCAGATACGCAGTATTTT
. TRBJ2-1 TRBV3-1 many CASSQTPSPVNEQFF TGTGCCAGCAGCCAAACCCCTAGCCCAGTCAATGAGCAGTTCTTC
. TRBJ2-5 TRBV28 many CASSFTTVIQETQYF TGTGCCAGCAGTTTTACCACAGTAATCCAAGAGACCCAGTACTTC
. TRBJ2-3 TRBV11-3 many CASRPAGVDTQYF TGTGCCAGCAGACCAGCAGGAGTGGATACGCAGTATTTT
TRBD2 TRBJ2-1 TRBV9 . CASSVGGGHDREQFF TGTGCCAGCAGCGTAGGCGGGGGGCATGACAGGGAGCAGTTCTTC
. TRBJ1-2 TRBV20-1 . CSARGDGYYGYTF TGCAGTGCTAGAGGGGACGGGTACTATGGCTACACCTTC
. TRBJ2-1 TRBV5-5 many CASSLDGGDEQFF TGTGCCAGCAGCTTGGATGGAGGGGATGAGCAGTTCTTC
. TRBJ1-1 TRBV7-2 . CASCERRGTEAFF TGTGCCAGCTGCGAGCGCCGGGGCACTGAAGCTTTCTTT
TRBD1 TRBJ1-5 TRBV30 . CAWGGQKNQPQRF TGTGCCTGGGGGGGACAGAAAAATCAGCCCCAGCGTTTT
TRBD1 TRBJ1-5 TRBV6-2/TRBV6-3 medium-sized CASKDRGNQPQHF TGTGCCAGCAAGGACAGGGGTAATCAGCCCCAGCATTTT
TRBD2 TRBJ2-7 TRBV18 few CASSPTSGLSDSYEQYF TGTGCCAGCTCTCCAACTAGCGGCCTTTCCGACTCCTACGAGCAGTACTTC
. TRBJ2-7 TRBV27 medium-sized CASPSAGSGPYEQYF TGTGCCAGCCCCTCCGCGGGGAGTGGCCCTTACGAGCAGTACTTC
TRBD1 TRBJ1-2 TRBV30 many CAWKGSGGGYTF TGTGCCTGGAAGGGCTCAGGGGGAGGCTACACCTTC
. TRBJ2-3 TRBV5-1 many CASSSLVYPNTDTQYF TGCGCCAGCAGCTCACTAGTTTACCCAAACACAGATACGCAGTATTTT
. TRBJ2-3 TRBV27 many CASGLRAITDTQYF TGTGCCAGCGGCCTAAGGGCGATCACAGATACGCAGTATTTT
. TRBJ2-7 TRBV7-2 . CASSLNIGATYEQYF TGTGCCAGCAGCTTAAATATCGGGGCAACCTACGAGCAGTACTTC
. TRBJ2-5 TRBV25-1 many CASSEQETQYF TGTGCCAGCAGTGAACAGGAGACCCAGTACTTC
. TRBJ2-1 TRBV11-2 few CASSINHLAEQFF TGTGCCAGCAGCATAAACCACCTAGCGGAGCAGTTCTTC
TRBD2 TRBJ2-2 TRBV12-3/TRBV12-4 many CASGRDTGGSGELFF TGTGCCAGCGGGCGAGATACGGGGGGATCCGGGGAGCTGTTTTTT
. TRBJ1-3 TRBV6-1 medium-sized CASRPQGDGNTIYF TGTGCCAGCAGACCCCAGGGAGACGGAAACACCATATATTTT
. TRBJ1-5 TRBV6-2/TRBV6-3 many CASSTRAPNQPQHF TGTGCCAGCAGTACCCGGGCCCCAAATCAGCCCCAGCATTTT
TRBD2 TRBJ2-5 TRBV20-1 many CSARDLPSGSVETQYF TGCAGTGCTAGAGATCTCCCTAGCGGGAGTGTTGAGACCCAGTACTTC
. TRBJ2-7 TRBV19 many CASHGPGGVYEQYF TGTGCCAGCCACGGACCCGGGGGTGTCTACGAGCAGTACTTC
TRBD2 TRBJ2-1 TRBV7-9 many CASSLVSSGSWNEQFF TGTGCCAGCAGCTTAGTGTCTAGCGGGAGTTGGAATGAGCAGTTCTTC
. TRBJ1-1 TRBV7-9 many CASSLSQLTEAFF TGTGCCAGCAGCTTAAGCCAGCTCACTGAAGCTTTCTTT
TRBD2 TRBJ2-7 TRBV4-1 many CASSQSQREPYEQYF TGCGCCAGCAGCCAAAGTCAGCGGGAGCCCTACGAGCAGTACTTC
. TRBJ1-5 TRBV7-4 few CASSFSQVRRGLIQPQHF TGTGCCAGCAGCTTCTCCCAGGTGCGGAGGGGACTAATTCAGCCCCAGCATTTT
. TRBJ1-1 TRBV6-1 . CASSRPTWGYTEAFF TGTGCCAGCAGCCGCCCGACGTGGGGCTACACTGAAGCTTTCTTT
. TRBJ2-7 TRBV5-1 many CASSEDIAIDEQYF TGCGCCAGCAGCGAGGACATCGCGATCGACGAGCAGTACTTC
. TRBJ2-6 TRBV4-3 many CASSQDETGPSGSNVLTF TGCGCCAGCAGCCAAGATGAGACAGGCCCCTCTGGGTCCAACGTCCTGACTTTC
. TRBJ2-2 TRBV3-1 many CASSPPGRKTGELFF TGTGCCAGCAGCCCCCCGGGACGTAAAACCGGGGAGCTGTTTTTT
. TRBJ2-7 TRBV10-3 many CAISELERGEQYF TGTGCCATCAGTGAGCTGGAAAGGGGCGAGCAGTACTTC
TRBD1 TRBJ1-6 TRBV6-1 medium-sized CASRLGQKFNSPLHF TGTGCCAGCAGACTGGGACAGAAGTTTAATTCACCCCTCCACTTT
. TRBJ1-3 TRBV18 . CASSPTLQASGNTIYF TGTGCCAGCTCACCCACCCTCCAGGCCTCTGGAAACACCATATATTTT
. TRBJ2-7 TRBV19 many CASKNRGPYEQYF TGTGCCAGTAAAAACCGGGGCCCCTACGAGCAGTACTTC
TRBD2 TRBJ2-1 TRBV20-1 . CSARVPAGGGNEQFF TGCAGTGCTAGAGTCCCAGCGGGAGGAGGTAATGAGCAGTTCTTC
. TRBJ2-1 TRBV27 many CASSHTQTAYNEQFF TGTGCCAGCAGCCATACACAAACAGCTTACAATGAGCAGTTCTTC
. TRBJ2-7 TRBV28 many CATSTGPFLGPYEQYF TGTGCCACCAGTACCGGCCCTTTCTTAGGCCCCTACGAGCAGTACTTC
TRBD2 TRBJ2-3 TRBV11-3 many CASSVTSGRTDTQYF TGTGCCAGCAGCGTTACTAGCGGGAGGACAGATACGCAGTATTTT
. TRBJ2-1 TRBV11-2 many CASSLVPSASNEQFF TGTGCCAGCAGCTTAGTCCCCAGCGCATCCAATGAGCAGTTCTTC
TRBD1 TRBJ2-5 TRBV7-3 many CASSPAGGQETQYF TGTGCCAGCAGCCCCGCAGGGGGCCAAGAGACCCAGTACTTC
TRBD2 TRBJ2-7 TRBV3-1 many CASSRGGSYEQYF TGTGCCAGCAGCCGGGGGGGCTCCTACGAGCAGTACTTC
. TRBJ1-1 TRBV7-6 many CASSYYDGNTEAFF TGTGCCAGCAGCTACTATGACGGTAACACTGAAGCTTTCTTT
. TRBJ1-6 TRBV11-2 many CASSLSGGALNSPLHF TGTGCCAGCAGCTTATCCGGGGGGGCGCTGAATTCACCCCTCCACTTT
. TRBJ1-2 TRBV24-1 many CATSDRREAYGYTF TGTGCCACCAGTGATCGCCGGGAAGCCTATGGCTACACCTTC
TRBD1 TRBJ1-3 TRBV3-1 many CASSRDRASGNTIYF TGTGCCAGCAGCCGGGACAGAGCCTCTGGAAACACCATATATTTT
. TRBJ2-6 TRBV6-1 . CASSGRQGANVLTF TGTGCCAGCAGCGGACGCCAAGGGGCCAACGTCCTGACTTTC
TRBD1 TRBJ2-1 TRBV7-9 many CASFGTGFYNEQFF TGTGCCAGCTTTGGGACAGGATTTTACAATGAGCAGTTCTTC
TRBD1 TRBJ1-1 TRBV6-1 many CASSADRPSPMYPEAFF TGTGCCAGCAGTGCGGACAGGCCAAGCCCTATGTACCCTGAAGCTTTCTTT
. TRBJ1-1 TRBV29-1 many CSVERQGGTEAFF TGCAGCGTTGAACGGCAGGGCGGCACTGAAGCTTTCTTT
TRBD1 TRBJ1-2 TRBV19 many CASSIRGQGKRNGYTF TGTGCCAGTAGTATAAGGGGACAGGGGAAAAGGAATGGCTACACCTTC